This T cell receptor beta chain derives from a study of beta chain features in type 1 diabetes. The study's findings and limits: All four CD4+ subsets of Type 1 diabetes patients contained TCRB CDR3s that were moderately but significantly shorter.

The sequenced template was cDNA made from the entire isolated RNA. Only in-frame clones appear in the TCRdb table, and some are missing; sequencing was by immunoSEQ multiplex PCR. Of a few hundred thousand clones in the sample, over 8.5% were seen once. The ends were cut back, 0 bases at V and 0 bases at J, with 9 bases in the middle. The CDR3 extends over 15 amino acids. The V gene's germline CDR1 is LGHNA and CDR2 YSLEER. This clone was recorded a few times. Its antigen is not identified. Staining for CD45RO/CCR7/CD25/CD127/CD95/CD27 allowed sorting of CD4+ naive, central memory, regulatory and stem cell-like memory cells.

The chain is built from TRBV4-3 and TRBJ2-7; D is possibly TRBD1 (5 bases). This receptor was identified in a man between 25 and 39 years old with type 1 diabetes. Sequencing was done on a sample of central memory CD4+ T cells from blood. The CDR3 reads CASSQEQASSYEQYF. CDR3 nucleotide sequence: TGCGCCAGCAGCCAAGAACAGGCGAGCTCCTACGAGCAGTACTTC.